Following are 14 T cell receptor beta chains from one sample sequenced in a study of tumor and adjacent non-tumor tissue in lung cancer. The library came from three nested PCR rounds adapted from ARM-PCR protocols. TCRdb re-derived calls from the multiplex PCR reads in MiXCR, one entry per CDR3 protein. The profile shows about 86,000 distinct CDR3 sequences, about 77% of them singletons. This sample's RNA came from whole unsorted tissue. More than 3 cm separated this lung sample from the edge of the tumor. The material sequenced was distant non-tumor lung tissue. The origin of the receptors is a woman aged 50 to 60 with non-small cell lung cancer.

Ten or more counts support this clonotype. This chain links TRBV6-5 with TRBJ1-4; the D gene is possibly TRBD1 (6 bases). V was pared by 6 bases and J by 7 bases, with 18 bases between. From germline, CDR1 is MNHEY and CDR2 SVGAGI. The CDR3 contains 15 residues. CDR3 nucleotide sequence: TGTGCCAGCAGACTAAACTGGCAGGGGCCTGAAAAACTGTTTTTT. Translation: CASRLNWQGPEKLFF.

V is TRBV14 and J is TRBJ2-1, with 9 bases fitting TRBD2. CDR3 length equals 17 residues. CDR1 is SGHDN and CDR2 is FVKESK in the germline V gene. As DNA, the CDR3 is TGTGTCAGGAGCCAAGATTCGGCCAGCGGGAGGTTTGGTGAGCAGTTCTTC. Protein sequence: CVRSQDSASGRFGEQFF.

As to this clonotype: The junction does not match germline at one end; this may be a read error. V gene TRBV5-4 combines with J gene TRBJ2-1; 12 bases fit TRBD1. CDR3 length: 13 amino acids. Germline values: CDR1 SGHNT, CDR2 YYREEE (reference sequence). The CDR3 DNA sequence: TGTGCGAGCAGGGGACAGGGGGCTGATGAGCAGTTCTTC. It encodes CASRGQGADEQFF.

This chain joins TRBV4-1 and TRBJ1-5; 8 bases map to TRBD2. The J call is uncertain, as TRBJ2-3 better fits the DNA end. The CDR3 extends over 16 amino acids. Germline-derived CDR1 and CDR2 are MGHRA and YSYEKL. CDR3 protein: CASSQVPGGVNQPQYF. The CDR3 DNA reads TGCGCCAGCAGCCAAGTTCCGGGAGGGGTCAATCAGCCCCAGTATTTT.

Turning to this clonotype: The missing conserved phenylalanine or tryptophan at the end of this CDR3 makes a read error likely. Here the CDR3 reads CASSEGQTEAFI. Written as DNA, the CDR3 is TGTGCTAGCAGTGAAGGGCAAACTGAAGCTTTCATT. This chain connects TRBV6-1 to TRBJ1-1; D is undetermined. Germline V gene sequence: CDR1 MNHNS, CDR2 SASEGT. This CDR3 is 12 amino acids long.

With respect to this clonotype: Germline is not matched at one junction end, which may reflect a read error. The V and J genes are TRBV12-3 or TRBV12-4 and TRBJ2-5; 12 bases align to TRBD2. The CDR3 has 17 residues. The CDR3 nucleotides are TGTGCCAGCAGTACTCGGACTAGCGGGAAGGCTTGGGAGACCCAGTATTTC. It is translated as CASSTRTSGKAWETQYF.

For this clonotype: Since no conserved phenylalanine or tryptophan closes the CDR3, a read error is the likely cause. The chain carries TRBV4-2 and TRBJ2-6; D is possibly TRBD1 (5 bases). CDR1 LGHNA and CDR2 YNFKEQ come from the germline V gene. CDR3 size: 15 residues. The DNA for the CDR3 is TGTGCCAGCAGCCTCAGTCGCTTTGGGGCTAACGTCCTGACTGTC. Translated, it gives CASSLSRFGANVLTV.

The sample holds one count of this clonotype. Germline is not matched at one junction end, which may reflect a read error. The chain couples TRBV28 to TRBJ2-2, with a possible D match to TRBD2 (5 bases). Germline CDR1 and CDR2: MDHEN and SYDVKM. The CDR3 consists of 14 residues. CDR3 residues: CASDPPGASGELFF. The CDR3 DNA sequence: TGTGCCAGCGACCCGCCGGGCGCATCCGGGGAACTGTTTTTT.

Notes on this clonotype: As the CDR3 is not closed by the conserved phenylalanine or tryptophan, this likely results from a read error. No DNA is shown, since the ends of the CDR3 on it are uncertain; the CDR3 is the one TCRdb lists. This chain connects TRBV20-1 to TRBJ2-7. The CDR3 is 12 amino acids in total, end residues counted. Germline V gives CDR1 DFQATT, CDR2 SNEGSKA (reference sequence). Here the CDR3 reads CSARAEAYEQYI.

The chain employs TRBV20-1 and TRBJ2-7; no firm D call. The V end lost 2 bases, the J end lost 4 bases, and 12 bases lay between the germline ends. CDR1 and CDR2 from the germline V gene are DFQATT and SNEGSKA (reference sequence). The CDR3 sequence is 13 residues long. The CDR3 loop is CSARSLNPYEQYF. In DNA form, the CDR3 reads TGCAGTGCTAGATCGCTAAACCCATACGAGCAGTACTTC.

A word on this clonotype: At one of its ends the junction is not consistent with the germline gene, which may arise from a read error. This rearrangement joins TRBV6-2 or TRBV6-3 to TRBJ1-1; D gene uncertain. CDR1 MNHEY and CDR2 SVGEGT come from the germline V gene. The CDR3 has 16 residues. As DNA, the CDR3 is TGTGCCAGCACCTCTGCAGGCGGATTCATGAACACTGAAGCTTCCTTC. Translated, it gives CASTSAGGFMNTEASF.

The DNA of the CDR3 is TGTATCAGCAGCTTTCAGGGGGAGGGCTATGAGCAGTTCTTC. Translating gives CISSFQGEGYEQFF. This rearrangement joins TRBV11-2 to TRBJ2-1, with D possibly called TRBD1 or TRBD2 (7 bases each). Germline V gene lookup returns CDR1 SGHAT and CDR2 FQNNGV. This CDR3 is 14 amino acids long.

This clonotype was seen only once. The DNA for the CDR3 is TGTGCCAGCAGAAACCTGAGACAGGAGGACACTCAGTACTTC. It yields the protein CASRNLRQEDTQYF. The V call is TRBV6-2 or TRBV6-3, the J call TRBJ2-4; weak D call: TRBD1 (6 bases). The germline CDR1 and CDR2 sequences are MNHEY and SVGEGT. The ends were cut back, 6 bases at V and 12 bases at J, with 21 bases in the middle. The CDR3 has 14 amino acids.

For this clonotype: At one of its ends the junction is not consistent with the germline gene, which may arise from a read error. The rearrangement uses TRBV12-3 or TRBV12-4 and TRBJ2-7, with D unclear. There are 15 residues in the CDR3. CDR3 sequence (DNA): TGTGCCAGCAGCCCATACCACGGCAGTTCCTACGAGCTGTATTTC. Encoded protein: CASSPYHGSSYELYF.